This TCR beta chain was documented in a study of vaccination and CD4 T cells after COVID-19. As for the study in general: SARS-CoV-2, HCoV-NL63, HCoV-OC43 and HCoV-229E supplied the overlapping spike peptides used to stimulate cells. General observations from the study: The study found that a median about 87% of reactive clones in convalescent patients appeared only post-vaccination.

With regard to this clonotype: The antigen is undetermined.

Cultured CD4+ T-cell DNA underwent Oncomine TCR Beta short-read sequencing. Each CDR3 protein is one row after TCRdb ran MiXCR on the PCR reads. The sample has over 14,000 distinct CDR3 sequences, about 46% seen once. Regarding treatment: roughly 10-day PBMC culture with coronavirus spike peptide pools or control peptides (ViraFEST assay). First, ViraFEST expanded antigen-specific T cells with peptide pools, and next it sequenced the TCRs. This CDR3 has 12 residues. From germline, CDR1 is DFQATT and CDR2 SNEGSKA (reference sequence). Trimming shortened V by 6 bases and J by 2 bases, and 10 bases separated the two germline ends.

The chain combines TRBV20-1 with TRBJ2-5; no clear D gene. The TCR comes from a human donor with COVID-19. Sequenced: cultured CD4+ T cells from blood. The CDR3 region is CSAPAVQETQYF. The CDR3 DNA is TGCAGTGCCCCGGCTGTTCAAGAGACCCAGTACTTC.